The following is a T cell receptor (beta chain) sequence with its context. With 4 bases removed from V and 3 bases from J, the gap between germline ends came to 12 bases. Germline assignment: CDR1 LGHDT and CDR2 YNNKEL (reference sequence). CDR3 size: 14 residues. Assay: immunoSEQ multiplex PCR; the TCRdb copy retains only in-frame clones and omits some. This table has 53,000 or so clones, about nine tenths appearing once. The sample is drawn from a study of control samples from healthy donors and cancer patients. The sequenced material came from PBMCs. The TCR comes from a man aged 55 to 70 with head and neck cancer. The genes are TRBV3-1 (or the pseudogene TRBV3-2) and TRBJ1-2; D remains unclear. Written as DNA, the CDR3 is TGTGCCAGCAGCCCCTCCGGGTTCGACTATGGCTACACCTTC. This sequence encodes CASSPSGFDYGYTF.